In its sample, the clone carrying this TCR beta chain was seen a few times. Trimming left V 0 bases short and J 1 base short, with 17 bases between. CDR1 LGHNA and CDR2 YSLEER come from the germline V gene. This CDR3 is 18 amino acids long. TCRdb re-called the RT-PCR reads with MiXCR, one entry per CDR3 protein. The sample carries around 700,000 distinct CDR3 sequences, 11% to 15% recorded once. The sequenced material came from memory CD4+ T cells from blood. The V call is TRBV4-3, the J call TRBJ2-3; D is unclear. The TCR sequence derives from a female donor in good health, serving as a healthy control. The CDR3 region has the DNA TGCGCCAGCAGCCAAGATCCCCCCTCCGGGCTCCGCACAGATACGCAGTATTTT. Its protein product is CASSQDPPSGLRTDTQYF.